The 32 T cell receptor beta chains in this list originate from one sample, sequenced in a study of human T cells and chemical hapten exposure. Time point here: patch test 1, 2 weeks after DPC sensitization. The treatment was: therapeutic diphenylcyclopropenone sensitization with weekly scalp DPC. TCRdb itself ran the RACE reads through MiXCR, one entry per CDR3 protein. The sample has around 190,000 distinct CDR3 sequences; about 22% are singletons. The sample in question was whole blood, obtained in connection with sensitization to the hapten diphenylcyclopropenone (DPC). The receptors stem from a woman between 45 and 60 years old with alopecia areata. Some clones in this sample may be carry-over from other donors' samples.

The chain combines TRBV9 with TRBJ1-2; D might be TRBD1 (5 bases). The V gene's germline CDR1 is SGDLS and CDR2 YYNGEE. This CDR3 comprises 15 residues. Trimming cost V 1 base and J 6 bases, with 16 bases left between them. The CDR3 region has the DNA TGTGCCAGCAGCGTAATGGTCGGGGCGCAGGATGGCTACACCTTC. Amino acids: CASSVMVGAQDGYTF.

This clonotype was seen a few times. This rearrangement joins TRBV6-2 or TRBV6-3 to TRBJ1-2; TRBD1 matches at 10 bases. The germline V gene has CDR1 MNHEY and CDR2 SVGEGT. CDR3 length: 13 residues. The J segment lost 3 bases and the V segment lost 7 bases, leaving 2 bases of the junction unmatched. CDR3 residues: CASKGQGDYGYTF. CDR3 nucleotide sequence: TGTGCCAGCAAAGGACAGGGGGACTATGGCTACACCTTC.

The CDR3 loop is CASSERRGIGNTEAFF. CDR3 sequence (DNA): TGCGCCAGCAGTGAGCGGAGGGGAATCGGGAACACTGAAGCTTTCTTT. V usage is TRBV10-2 and J usage is TRBJ1-1; D might be TRBD1 (5 bases). Trimming left V 2 bases short and J 1 base short, with 14 bases between. CDR1 is WSHSY and CDR2 is SAAADI in the germline V gene. The CDR3 is made up of 16 amino acids.

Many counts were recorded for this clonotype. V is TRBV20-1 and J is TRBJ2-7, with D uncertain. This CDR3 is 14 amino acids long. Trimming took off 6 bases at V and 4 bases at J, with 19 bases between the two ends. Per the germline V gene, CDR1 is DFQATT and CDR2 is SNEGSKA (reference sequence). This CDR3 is CSASGRASVYEQYF. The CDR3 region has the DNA TGCAGTGCATCAGGACGTGCTTCAGTTTACGAGCAGTACTTC.

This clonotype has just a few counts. CDR3 region: CSAQGGSGRNEQFF. The CDR3, as DNA: TGCAGTGCTCAGGGGGGTAGCGGGAGGAATGAGCAGTTCTTC. V usage is TRBV20-1 and J usage is TRBJ2-1; TRBD2 matches 10 bases. Losses at the gene ends were 5 bases for V and 7 bases for J; bases not matched to a gene: 8. In germline, CDR1 is DFQATT, CDR2 SNEGSKA (reference sequence). This CDR3 spans 14 amino acids.

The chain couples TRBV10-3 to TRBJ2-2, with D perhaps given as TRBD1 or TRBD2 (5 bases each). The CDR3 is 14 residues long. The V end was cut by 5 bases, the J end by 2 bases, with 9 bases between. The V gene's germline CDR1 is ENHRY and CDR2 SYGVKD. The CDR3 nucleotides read TGTGCCATCAGTACCGGGACCAACACCGGGGAGCTGTTTTTT. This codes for CAISTGTNTGELFF.

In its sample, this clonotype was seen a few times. The CDR3 region has the DNA TGTGCCATCAGTGCTAGGGTTGAGGAGACCCAGTACTTC. Its translation is CAISARVEETQYF. The V call is TRBV10-3, the J call TRBJ2-5; the D is unclear. CDR1 is ENHRY and CDR2 is SYGVKD in the germline V gene. This CDR3 contains 13 residues. Trimming removed 4 bases from V and 5 bases from J, with 11 bases in between.

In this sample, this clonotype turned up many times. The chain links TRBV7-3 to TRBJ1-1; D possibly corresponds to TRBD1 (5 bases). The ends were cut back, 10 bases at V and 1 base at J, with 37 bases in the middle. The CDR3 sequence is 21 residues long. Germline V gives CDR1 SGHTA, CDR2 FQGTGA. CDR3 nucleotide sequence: TGTGCCACCCAACCTAACTTTACCTCCGGGGGAATGGTGGGATCGAACACTGAAGCTTTCTTT. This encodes CATQPNFTSGGMVGSNTEAFF.

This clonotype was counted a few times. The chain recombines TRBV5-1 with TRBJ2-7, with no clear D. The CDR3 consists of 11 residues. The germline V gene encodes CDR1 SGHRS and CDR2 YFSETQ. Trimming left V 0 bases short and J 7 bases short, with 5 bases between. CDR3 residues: CASSLEREQYF. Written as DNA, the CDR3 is TGCGCCAGCAGCTTGGAAAGGGAGCAGTACTTC.

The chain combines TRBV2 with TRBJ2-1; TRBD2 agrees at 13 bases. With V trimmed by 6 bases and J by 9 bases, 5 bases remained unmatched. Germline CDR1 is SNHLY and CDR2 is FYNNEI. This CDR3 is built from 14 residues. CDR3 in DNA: TGTGCCAGCAGAAGGACTAGCGGGAGTCTTGAGCAGTTCTTC. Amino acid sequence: CASRRTSGSLEQFF.

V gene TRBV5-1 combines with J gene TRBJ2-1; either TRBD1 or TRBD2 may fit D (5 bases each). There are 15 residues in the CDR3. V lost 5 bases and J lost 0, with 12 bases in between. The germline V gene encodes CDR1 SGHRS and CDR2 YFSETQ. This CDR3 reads CASRLGVSSYNEQFF. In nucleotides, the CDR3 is TGCGCCAGCAGACTGGGGGTTAGCTCCTACAATGAGCAGTTCTTC.

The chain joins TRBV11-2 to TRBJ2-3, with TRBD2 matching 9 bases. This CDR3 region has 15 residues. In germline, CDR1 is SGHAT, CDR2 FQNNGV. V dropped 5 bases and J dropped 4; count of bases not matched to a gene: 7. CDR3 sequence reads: CASSPNSGSSDTQYF. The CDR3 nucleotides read TGTGCCAGCAGCCCGAATAGCGGGAGCTCAGATACGCAGTATTTT.

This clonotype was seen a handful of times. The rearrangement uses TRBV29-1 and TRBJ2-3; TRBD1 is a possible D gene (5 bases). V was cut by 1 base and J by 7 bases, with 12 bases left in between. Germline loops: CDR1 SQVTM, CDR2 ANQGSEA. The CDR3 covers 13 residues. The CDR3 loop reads CSVEVGAGNTQYF. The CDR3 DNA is TGCAGCGTTGAAGTAGGGGCTGGAAATACGCAGTATTTT.

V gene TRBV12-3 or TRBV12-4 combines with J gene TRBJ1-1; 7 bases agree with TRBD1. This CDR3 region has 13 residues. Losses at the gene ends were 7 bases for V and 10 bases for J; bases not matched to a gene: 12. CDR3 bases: TGTGCCAGCACACAAAACAGGGGTGGTGGAGCTTTCTTT. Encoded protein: CASTQNRGGGAFF.

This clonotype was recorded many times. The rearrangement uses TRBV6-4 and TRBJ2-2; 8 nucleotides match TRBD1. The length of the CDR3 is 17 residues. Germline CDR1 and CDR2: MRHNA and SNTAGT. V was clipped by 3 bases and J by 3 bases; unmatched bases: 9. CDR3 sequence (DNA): TGTGCCAGCAGTGAGGGCCCAGGACAGGGAGACACCGGGGAGCTGTTTTTT. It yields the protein CASSEGPGQGDTGELFF.

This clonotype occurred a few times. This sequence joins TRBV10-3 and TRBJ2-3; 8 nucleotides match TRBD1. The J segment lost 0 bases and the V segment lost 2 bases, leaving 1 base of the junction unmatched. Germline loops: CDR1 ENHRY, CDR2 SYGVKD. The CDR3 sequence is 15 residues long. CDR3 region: CAISEGQGSTDTQYF. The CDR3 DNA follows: TGTGCCATCAGTGAGGGACAGGGTAGCACAGATACGCAGTATTTT.

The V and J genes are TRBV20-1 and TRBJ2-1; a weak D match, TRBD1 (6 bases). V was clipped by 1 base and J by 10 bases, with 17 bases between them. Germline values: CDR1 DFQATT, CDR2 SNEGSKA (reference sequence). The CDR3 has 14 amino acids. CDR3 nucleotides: TGCAGTGCTAGAGGCGGCAGTTACAGGGACGAGCAGTTCTTC. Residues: CSARGGSYRDEQFF.

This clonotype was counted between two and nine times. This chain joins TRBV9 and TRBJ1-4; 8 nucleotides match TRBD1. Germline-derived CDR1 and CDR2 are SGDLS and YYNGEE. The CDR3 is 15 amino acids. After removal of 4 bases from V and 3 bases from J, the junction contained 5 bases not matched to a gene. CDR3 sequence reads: CASSPLTGANEKLFF. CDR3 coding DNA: TGTGCCAGCAGCCCCCTGACAGGGGCTAATGAAAAACTGTTTTTT.

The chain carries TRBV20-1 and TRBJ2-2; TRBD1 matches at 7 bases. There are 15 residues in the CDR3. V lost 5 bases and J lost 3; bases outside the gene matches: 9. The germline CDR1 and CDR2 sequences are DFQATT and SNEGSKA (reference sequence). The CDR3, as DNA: TGCAGTGCTGGCCCAAGGACAGGCGACACCGGGGAGCTGTTTTTT. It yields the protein CSAGPRTGDTGELFF.

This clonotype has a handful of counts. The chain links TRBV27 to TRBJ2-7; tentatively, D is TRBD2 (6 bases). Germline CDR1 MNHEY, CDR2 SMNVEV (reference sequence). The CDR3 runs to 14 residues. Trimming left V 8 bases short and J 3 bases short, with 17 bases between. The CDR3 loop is CASRVSSGYYEQYF. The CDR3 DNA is TGTGCCAGCCGGGTGAGTAGCGGATACTACGAGCAGTACTTC.

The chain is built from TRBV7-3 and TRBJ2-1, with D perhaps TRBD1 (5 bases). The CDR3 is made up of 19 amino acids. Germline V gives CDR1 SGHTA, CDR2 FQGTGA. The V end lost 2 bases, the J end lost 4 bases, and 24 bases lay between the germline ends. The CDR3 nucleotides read TGTGCCAGCAGCTTAGAACCAACCTACAGGCGTCTAGATTACAATGAGCAGTTCTTC. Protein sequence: CASSLEPTYRRLDYNEQFF.

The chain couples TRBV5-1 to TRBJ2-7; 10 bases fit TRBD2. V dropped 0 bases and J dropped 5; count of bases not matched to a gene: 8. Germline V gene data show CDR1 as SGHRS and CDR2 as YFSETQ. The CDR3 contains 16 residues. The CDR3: CASSLELAGDVDEQYF. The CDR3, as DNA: TGCGCCAGCAGCTTGGAGCTAGCGGGAGACGTGGACGAGCAGTACTTC.

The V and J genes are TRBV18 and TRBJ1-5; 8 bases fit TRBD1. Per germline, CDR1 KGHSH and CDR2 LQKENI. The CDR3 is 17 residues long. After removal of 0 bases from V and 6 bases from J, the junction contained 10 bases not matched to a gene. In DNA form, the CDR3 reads TGTGCCAGCTCACCACCCATCAGGGCAGGGGGCGGTCAGCCCCAGCATTTT. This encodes CASSPPIRAGGGQPQHF. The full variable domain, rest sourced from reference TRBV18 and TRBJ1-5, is NAGVMQNPRHLVRRRGQEARLRCSPMKGHSHVYWYRQLPEEGLKFMVYLQKENIIDESGMPKERFSAEFPKEGPSILRIQQVVRGDSAAYFCASSPPIRAGGGQPQHFGDGTRLSIL.

In nucleotides, the CDR3 is TGTGCCAGCAGTTTAGGACTAGCGTTCCTCTACGAGCAGTACTTC. Encoded protein: CASSLGLAFLYEQYF. The V and J genes are TRBV6-5 and TRBJ2-7; the match to TRBD2 covers 9 bases. The CDR3 has 15 residues. Unmatched junction bases numbered 7, after V lost 4 bases and J lost 3 bases. Germline V gene lookup returns CDR1 MNHEY and CDR2 SVGAGI.

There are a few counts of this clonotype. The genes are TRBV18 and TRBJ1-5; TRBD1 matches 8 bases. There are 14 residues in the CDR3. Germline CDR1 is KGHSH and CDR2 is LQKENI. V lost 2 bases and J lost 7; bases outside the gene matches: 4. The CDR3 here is CASSPSSGGQPQHF. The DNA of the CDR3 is TGTGCCAGCTCACCATCGTCAGGGGGCCAGCCCCAGCATTTT. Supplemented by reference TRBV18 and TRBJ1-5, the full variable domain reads NAGVMQNPRHLVRRRGQEARLRCSPMKGHSHVYWYRQLPEEGLKFMVYLQKENIIDESGMPKERFSAEFPKEGPSILRIQQVVRGDSAAYFCASSPSSGGQPQHFGDGTRLSIL.

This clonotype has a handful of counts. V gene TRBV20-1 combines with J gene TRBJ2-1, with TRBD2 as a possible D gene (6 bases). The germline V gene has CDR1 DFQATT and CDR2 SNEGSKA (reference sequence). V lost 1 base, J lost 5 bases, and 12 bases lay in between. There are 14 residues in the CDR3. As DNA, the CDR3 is TGCAGTGCTAGAGGAGTGGTAGCGGACAATGAGCAGTTCTTC. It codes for CSARGVVADNEQFF.

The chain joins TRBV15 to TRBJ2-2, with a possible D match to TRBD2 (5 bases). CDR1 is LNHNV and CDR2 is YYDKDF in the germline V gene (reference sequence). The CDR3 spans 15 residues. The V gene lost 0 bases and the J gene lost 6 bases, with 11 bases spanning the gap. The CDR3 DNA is TGTGCCACCAGCAGAGACCCCCGGGGTCCCGGGGAGCTGTTTTTT. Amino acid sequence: CATSRDPRGPGELFF.

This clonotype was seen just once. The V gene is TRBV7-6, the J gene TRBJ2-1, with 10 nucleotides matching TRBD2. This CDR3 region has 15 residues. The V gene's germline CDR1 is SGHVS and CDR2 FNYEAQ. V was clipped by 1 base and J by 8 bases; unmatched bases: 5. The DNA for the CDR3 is TGTGCCAGCAGCTTAGTGGGGACTAGCGACTATGAGCAGTTCTTC. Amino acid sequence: CASSLVGTSDYEQFF.

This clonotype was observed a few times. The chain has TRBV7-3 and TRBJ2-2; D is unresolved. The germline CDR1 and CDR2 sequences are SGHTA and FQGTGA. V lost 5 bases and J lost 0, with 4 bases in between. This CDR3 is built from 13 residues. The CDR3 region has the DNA TGTGCCAGCAGCGATACGAACACCGGGGAGCTGTTTTTT. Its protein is CASSDTNTGELFF.

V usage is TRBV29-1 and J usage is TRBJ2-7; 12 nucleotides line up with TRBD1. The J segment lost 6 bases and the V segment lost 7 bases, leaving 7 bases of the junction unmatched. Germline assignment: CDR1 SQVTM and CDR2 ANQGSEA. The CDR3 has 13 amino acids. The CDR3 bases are TGCAGCGGAGCCGGGACAGGGGGCTCCGAGCAGTACTTC. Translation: CSGAGTGGSEQYF.

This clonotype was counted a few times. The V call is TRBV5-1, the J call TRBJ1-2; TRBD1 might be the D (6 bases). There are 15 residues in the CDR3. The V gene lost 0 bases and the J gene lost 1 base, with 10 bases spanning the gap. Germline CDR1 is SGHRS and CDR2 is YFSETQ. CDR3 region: CASSLAGTSNYGYTF. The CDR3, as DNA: TGCGCCAGCAGCTTGGCGGGGACAAGTAACTATGGCTACACCTTC.

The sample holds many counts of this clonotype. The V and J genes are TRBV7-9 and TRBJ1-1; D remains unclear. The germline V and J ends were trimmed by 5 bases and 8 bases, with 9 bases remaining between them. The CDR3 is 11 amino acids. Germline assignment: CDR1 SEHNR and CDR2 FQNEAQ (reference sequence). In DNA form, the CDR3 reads TGTGCCAGCAGCCGCGGGCCAGAAGCTTTCTTT. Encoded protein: CASSRGPEAFF.